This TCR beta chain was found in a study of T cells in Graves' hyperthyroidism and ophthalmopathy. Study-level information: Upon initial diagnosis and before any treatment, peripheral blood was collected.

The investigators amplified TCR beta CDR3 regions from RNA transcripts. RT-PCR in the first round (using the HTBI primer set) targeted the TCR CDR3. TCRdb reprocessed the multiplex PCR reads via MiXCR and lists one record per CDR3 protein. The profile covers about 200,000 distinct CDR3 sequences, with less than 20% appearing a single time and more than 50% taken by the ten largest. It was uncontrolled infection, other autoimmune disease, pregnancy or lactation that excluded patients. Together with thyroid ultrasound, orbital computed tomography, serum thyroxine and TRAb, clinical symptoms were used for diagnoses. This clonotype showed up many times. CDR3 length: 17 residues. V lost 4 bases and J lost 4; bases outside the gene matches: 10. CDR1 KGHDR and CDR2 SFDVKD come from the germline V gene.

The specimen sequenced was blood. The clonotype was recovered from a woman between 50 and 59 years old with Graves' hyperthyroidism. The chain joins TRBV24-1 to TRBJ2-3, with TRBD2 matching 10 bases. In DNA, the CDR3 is TGTGCCACCAGTGACCCTTTAGCGGGAGGCGAGTCAGATACGCAGTATTTT. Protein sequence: CATSDPLAGGESDTQYF.